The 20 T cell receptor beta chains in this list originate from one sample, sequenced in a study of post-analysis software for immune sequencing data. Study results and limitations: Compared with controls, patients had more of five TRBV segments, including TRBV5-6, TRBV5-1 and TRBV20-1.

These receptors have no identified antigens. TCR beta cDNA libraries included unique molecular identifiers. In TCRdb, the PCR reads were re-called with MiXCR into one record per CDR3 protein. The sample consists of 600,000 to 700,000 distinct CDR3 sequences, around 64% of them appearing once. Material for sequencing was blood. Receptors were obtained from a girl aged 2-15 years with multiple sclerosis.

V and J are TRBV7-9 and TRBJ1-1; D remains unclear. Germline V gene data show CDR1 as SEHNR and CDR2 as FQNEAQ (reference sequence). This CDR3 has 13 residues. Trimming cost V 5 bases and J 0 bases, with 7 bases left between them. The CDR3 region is CASSQQMNTEAFF. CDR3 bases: TGTGCCAGCAGCCAACAGATGAACACTGAAGCTTTCTTT.

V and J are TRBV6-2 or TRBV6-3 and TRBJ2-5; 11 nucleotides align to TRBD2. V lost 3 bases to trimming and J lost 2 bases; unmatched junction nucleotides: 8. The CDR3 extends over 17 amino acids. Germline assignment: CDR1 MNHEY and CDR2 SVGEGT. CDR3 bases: TGTGCCAGCAGTTATCCGACATCTAGCGGGGGGCAAGAGACCCAGTACTTC. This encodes CASSYPTSSGGQETQYF.

CDR3 bases: TGTGCCAGCAGTTTTCGTGGGACTAGTAATGAGCAGTTCTTC. Translation gives CASSFRGTSNEQFF. The gene calls are TRBV12-3 or TRBV12-4 and TRBJ2-1, with 8 bases aligning to TRBD2. The V segment lost 3 bases and the J segment 7 bases; nucleotides outside the gene matches: 5. The CDR3 is made up of 14 amino acids.

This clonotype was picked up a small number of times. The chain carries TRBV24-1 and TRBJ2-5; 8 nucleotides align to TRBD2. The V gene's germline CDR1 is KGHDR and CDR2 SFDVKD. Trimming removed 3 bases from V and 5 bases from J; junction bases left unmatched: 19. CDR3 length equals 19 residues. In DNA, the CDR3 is TGTGCCACCAGTGATCACCGCGGGCCAGCGGGGGCCAAGGGGGAGACCCAGTACTTC. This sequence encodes CATSDHRGPAGAKGETQYF.

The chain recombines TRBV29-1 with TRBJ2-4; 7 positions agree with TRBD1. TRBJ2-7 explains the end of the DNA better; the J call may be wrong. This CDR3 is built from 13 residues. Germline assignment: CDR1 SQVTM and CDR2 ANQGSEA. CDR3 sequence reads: CSVRTGGFYEQYF. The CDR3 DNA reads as TGCAGCGTCAGGACAGGAGGTTTCTACGAGCAGTACTTC.

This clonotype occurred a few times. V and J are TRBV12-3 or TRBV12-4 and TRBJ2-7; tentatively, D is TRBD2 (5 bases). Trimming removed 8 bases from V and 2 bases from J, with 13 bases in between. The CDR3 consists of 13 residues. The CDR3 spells CASSEGHPYEQYF. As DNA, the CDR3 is TGTGCCAGCTCCGAGGGCCACCCCTACGAGCAGTACTTC.

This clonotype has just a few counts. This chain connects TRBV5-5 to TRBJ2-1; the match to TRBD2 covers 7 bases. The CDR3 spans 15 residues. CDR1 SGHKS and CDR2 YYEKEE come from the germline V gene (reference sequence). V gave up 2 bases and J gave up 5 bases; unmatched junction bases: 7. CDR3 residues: CASSLSLAGDNEQFF. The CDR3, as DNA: TGTGCCAGCAGCTTAAGTCTTGCGGGGGACAATGAGCAGTTCTTC.

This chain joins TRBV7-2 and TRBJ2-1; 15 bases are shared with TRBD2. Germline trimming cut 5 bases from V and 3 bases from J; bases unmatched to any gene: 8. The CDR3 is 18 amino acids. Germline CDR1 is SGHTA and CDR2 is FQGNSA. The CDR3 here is CASSRGLAGGPNYNEQFF. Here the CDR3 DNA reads TGTGCCAGCAGCCGGGGACTAGCGGGGGGTCCAAACTACAATGAGCAGTTCTTC. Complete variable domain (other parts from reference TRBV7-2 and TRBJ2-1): GAGVSQSPSNKVTEKGKDVELRCDPISGHTALYWYRQSLGQGLEFLIYFQGNSAPDKSGLPSDRFSAERTGGSVSTLTIQRTQQEDSAVYLCASSRGLAGGPNYNEQFFGPGTRLTVL.

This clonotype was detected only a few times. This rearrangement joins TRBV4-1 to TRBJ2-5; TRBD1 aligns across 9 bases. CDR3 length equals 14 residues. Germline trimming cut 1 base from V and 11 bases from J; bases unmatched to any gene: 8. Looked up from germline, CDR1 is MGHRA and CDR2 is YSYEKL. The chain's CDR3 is CASSQVGTGKEQYF. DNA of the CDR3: TGCGCCAGCAGCCAAGTCGGGACAGGGAAAGAGCAGTACTTC.

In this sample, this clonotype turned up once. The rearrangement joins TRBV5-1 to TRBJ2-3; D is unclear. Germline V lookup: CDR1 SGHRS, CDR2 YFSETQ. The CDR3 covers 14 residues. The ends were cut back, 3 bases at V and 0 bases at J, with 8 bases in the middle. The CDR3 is CASSWRGSTDTQYF. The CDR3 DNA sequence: TGCGCCAGCAGCTGGCGTGGAAGCACAGATACGCAGTATTTT.

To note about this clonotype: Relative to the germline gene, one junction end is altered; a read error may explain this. CDR3 loop: CSVDGRGAGGADVLTF. The CDR3, as DNA: TGCAGCGTTGATGGTCGGGGGGCCGGAGGGGCCGACGTCCTGACTTTC. This sequence joins TRBV29-1 and TRBJ2-6; perhaps TRBD2 as D (7 bases). In germline, CDR1 is SQVTM, CDR2 ANQGSEA. The length of the CDR3 is 16 residues.

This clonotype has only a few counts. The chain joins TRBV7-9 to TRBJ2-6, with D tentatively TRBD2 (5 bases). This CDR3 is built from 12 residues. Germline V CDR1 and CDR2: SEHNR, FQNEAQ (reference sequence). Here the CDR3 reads CARGSGANVLTF. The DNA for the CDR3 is TGTGCAAGAGGGTCTGGGGCCAACGTCCTGACTTTC.

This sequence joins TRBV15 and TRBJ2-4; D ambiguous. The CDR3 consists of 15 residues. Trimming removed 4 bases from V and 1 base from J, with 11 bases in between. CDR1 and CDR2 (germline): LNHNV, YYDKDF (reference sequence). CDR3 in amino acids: CATSKEVGAKNIQYF. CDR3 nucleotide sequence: TGTGCCACCAGCAAGGAAGTCGGGGCCAAAAACATTCAGTACTTC.

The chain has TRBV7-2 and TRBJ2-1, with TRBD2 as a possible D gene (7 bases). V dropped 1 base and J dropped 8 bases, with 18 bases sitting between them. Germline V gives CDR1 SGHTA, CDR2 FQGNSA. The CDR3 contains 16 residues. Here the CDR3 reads CASSLVVGGGFYEQFF. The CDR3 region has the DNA TGTGCCAGCAGCTTAGTAGTGGGAGGGGGGTTTTATGAGCAGTTCTTC.

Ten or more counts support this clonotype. The CDR3 DNA is TGTGCCAGCAGTAAACTAGCGGAGCACACAGATACGCAGTATTTT. Protein product: CASSKLAEHTDTQYF. The V and J genes are TRBV6-6 and TRBJ2-3, with 8 bases matching TRBD2. This CDR3 region has 15 residues. V lost 5 bases, J lost 2 bases, and 6 bases stayed unmatched. In germline, CDR1 is MNHNY, CDR2 SVGAGI (reference sequence).

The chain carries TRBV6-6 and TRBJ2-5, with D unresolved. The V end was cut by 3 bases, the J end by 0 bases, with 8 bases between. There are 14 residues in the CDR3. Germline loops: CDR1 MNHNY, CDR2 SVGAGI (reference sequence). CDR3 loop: CASSYWQNQETQYF. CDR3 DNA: TGTGCCAGCAGTTATTGGCAAAACCAAGAGACCCAGTACTTC.

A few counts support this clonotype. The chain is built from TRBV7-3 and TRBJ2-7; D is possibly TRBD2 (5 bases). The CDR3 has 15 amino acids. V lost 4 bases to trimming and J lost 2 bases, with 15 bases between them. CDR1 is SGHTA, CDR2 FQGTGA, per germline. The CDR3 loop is CASSSHTGFAYEQYF. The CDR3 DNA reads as TGTGCCAGCAGCTCACACACGGGGTTTGCCTACGAGCAGTACTTC.

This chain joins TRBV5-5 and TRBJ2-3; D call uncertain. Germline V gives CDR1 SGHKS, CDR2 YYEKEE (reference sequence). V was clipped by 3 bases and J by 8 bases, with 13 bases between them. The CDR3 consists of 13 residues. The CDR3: CASSSWTQATQYF. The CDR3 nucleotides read TGTGCCAGCAGCTCTTGGACCCAGGCTACGCAGTATTTT.

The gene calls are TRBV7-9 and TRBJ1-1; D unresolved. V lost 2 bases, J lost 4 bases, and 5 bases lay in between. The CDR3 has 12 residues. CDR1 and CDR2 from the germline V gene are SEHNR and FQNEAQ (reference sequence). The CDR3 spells CASSLMTTEAFF. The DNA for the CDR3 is TGTGCCAGCAGCTTAATGACCACTGAAGCTTTCTTT.

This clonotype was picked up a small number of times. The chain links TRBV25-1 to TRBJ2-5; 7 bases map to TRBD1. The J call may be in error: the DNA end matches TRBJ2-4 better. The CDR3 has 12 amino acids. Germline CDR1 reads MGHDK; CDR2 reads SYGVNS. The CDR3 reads CASSGGQNIQYF. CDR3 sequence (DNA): TGTGCCAGCAGTGGGGGACAGAACATTCAGTACTTC.